One and the same sample provided the 11 T cell receptor beta chains below, sequenced in a study of T cell therapy product for transplant patients. The sample label spelled out: 15 to 25 nM rapamycin added during CMV-specific T-cell product expansion (Rapa-TCP). Label stands for: CMVpp65/IE-1-reactive T cells enriched by IFNgamma capture and expanded in vitro. Overlapping CMV pp65 and IE-1 peptide pools, each at roughly 0.49 ug/ml, stimulated the PBMCs for around six hours. Positive selection by IFNgamma secretion assay kept the CMV-stimulated cells that produced IFNgamma. Enriched IFNgamma+ cells grew for 20 to 25 days with irradiated autologous feeders and either IL-7/IL-15 or IL-2. These receptors have no identified antigens. This table comes from immunoSEQ multiplex PCR, and its TCRdb copy is limited to in-frame clones, with some not included. The table includes about 1,000 clones, about 50% detected once.

Sequenced material: a sorted cell population cultured from PBMCs. These receptors were collected from an adult in good health.

This clone appeared a few times. J is TRBJ2-7 and V is TRBV6-5; D is perhaps TRBD2 (6 bases). The germline V gene has CDR1 MNHEY and CDR2 SVGAGI. The CDR3 is 16 residues long. Trimming removed 2 bases at V and 0 bases at J, with 14 bases between. The CDR3 DNA reads TGTGCCAGCAGTTACGGGTTGGGACTGATCTCCTACGAGCAGTACTTC. Translating gives CASSYGLGLISYEQYF.

This chain links TRBV9 with TRBJ2-6; D tentatively fits TRBD1 or TRBD2 (5 bases each). V was clipped by 0 bases and J by 0 bases, with 13 bases between them. From germline, CDR1 is SGDLS and CDR2 YYNGEE. The CDR3 is made up of 18 amino acids. The CDR3 sequence: CASSVVSVGGSGANVLTF. CDR3 DNA: TGTGCCAGCAGCGTAGTCTCCGTTGGGGGCTCTGGGGCCAACGTCCTGACTTTC.

J is TRBJ2-2 and V is TRBV7-8; 7 nucleotides match TRBD2. From germline, CDR1 is SGHVS and CDR2 FQNEAQ. The J segment lost 5 bases and the V segment lost 5 bases, leaving 5 bases of the junction unmatched. The length of the CDR3 is 14 residues. CDR3 sequence reads: CASSGGGLTGELFF. The CDR3, as DNA: TGTGCCAGCAGCGGGGGGGGACTAACCGGGGAGCTGTTTTTT.

This rearrangement joins TRBV9 to TRBJ1-1, with 7 nucleotides matching TRBD1. The CDR3 loop spans 16 amino acids. Trimming removed 0 bases from V and 9 bases from J; junction bases left unmatched: 14. From germline, CDR1 is SGDLS and CDR2 YYNGEE. The CDR3 bases are TGTGCCAGCAGCGTAGGGGCCGGGACAGCGACTTCTAAAGCTTTCTTT. This codes for CASSVGAGTATSKAFF.

Of note for this clone: A read error may account for a junction end that differs from germline. The J gene is TRBJ2-5, the V gene TRBV6-6; TRBD1 might be the D (7 bases). Germline CDR1 and CDR2: MNHNY and SVGAGI (reference sequence). The CDR3 totals 14 residues. The CDR3 sequence is CAISESGGTETQYF. CDR3 bases: TGTGCCATCAGTGAGTCAGGGGGGACAGAGACCCAGTACTTC.

This clone is large in the sample. The rearrangement links TRBV6-1 to TRBJ1-2; perhaps TRBD1 as D (5 bases). This CDR3 spans 14 amino acids. V gave up 7 bases and J gave up 5 bases, with 17 bases separating them. Germline-derived CDR1 and CDR2 are MNHNS and SASEGT. CDR3 DNA: TGTGCCAGCATGGGGGGAAGGGGAGAATATGGCTACACCTTC. It codes for CASMGGRGEYGYTF.

The table lists this clone with a few counts. The rearrangement uses TRBV2 and TRBJ2-3; D tentatively reads TRBD1 or TRBD2 (6 bases each). V lost 4 bases, J lost 4 bases, and 12 bases lay in between. Germline V gives CDR1 SNHLY, CDR2 FYNNEI. This CDR3 region has 14 residues. CDR3 bases: TGTGCCAGCAGTGTTCCCGGGGGCGCAGATACGCAGTATTTT. Translation gives CASSVPGGADTQYF.

The table lists this clone with a few counts. V and J are TRBV11-3 and TRBJ2-7; D is perhaps TRBD1 (5 bases). CDR3 size: 17 residues. V was clipped by 1 base and J by 7 bases, with 23 bases between them. CDR1 and CDR2 from the germline V gene are SGHNT and YENEEA. The chain's CDR3 is CASSLAPAFPGSEEQYF. CDR3 DNA sequence: TGTGCCAGCAGCTTAGCTCCTGCTTTCCCAGGGTCCGAGGAGCAGTACTTC. The full variable domain, completed using reference TRBV11-3 and TRBJ2-7, is EAGVVQSPRYKIIEKKQPVAFWCNPISGHNTLYWYLQNLGQGPELLIRYENEEAVDDSQLPKDRFSAERLKGVDSTLKIQPAELGDSAVYLCASSLAPAFPGSEEQYFGPGTRLTVT.

The chain recombines TRBV18 with TRBJ1-2; 9 nucleotides agree with TRBD1. This CDR3 spans 15 amino acids. The V segment lost 3 bases and the J segment 4 bases; nucleotides outside the gene matches: 6. Germline V gene lookup returns CDR1 KGHSH and CDR2 LQKENI. This chain's CDR3 is CASSPPGQGGYGYTF. The DNA for the CDR3 is TGTGCCAGCTCACCGCCGGGACAGGGTGGCTATGGCTACACCTTC.

The J gene is TRBJ2-1, the V gene TRBV7-7, with TRBD1 as a possible D gene (6 bases). In germline, CDR1 is SSHAT, CDR2 FNYEAQ (reference sequence). With 5 bases removed from V and 1 base from J, the gap between germline ends came to 12 bases. CDR3 length: 15 amino acids. CDR3 in amino acids: CASSPNRESYNEQFF. For the CDR3, the DNA is TGTGCCAGCAGCCCCAACAGGGAATCCTACAATGAGCAGTTCTTC.

This clone is termed medium-sized. V is TRBV4-3 and J is TRBJ2-3; TRBD2 agrees at 7 bases. Germline CDR1 and CDR2: LGHNA and YSLEER. The junction had 10 bases not matched to a gene; V was cut back by 4 bases and J by 3 bases. The CDR3 length is 16 residues. The CDR3 nucleotides are TGCGCCAGCAGCCTTGGTCCGGGACTAACTACAGATACGCAGTATTTT. Its protein product is CASSLGPGLTTDTQYF.